These 26 T cell receptor beta chains share one sample of origin, sequenced in a study of cytomegalovirus exposure and HLA in healthy donors. PCR used 60 Vbeta primers and 13 Jbeta primers. Method: immunoSEQ multiplex PCR; TCRdb's copy keeps in-frame clones and lacks some. The table has approximately 140,000 clones, more than 65% seen once. The sequencing sample was made of PBMCs. These receptors came from a man aged 50 to 59 in good health and CMV-seropositive.

This clone has a single count. The V call is TRBV18, the J call TRBJ2-1; TRBD1 matches 8 bases. From germline, CDR1 is KGHSH and CDR2 LQKENI. This CDR3 spans 15 amino acids. The junction had 7 bases not matched to a gene; V was cut back by 1 base and J by 8 bases. Here the CDR3 DNA reads TGTGCCAGCTCACCACGACAGGGGTCCGTCGATGAGCAGTTCTTC. Protein: CASSPRQGSVDEQFF.

The chain uses TRBV11-3 and TRBJ2-2; TRBD1 aligns across 9 bases. This CDR3 comprises 17 residues. V lost 5 bases to trimming and J lost 1 base; unmatched junction nucleotides: 8. Germline CDR1 SGHNT, CDR2 YENEEA. The CDR3 nucleotides are TGTGCCAGCAGCCCATCACCGGGACAGGGGAACACCGGGGAGCTGTTTTTT. It is translated as CASSPSPGQGNTGELFF.

This chain uses TRBV15 with TRBJ1-4, with D perhaps matching TRBD1 (6 bases). Per the germline V gene, CDR1 is LNHNV and CDR2 is YYDKDF (reference sequence). This CDR3 comprises 15 residues. Between the trimmed V and J ends, which lost 4 bases and 0 bases, there was a span of 9 bases. CDR3: CATSTAGATNEKLFF. The DNA of the CDR3 is TGTGCCACCAGCACGGCAGGGGCAACTAATGAAAAACTGTTTTTT. Full variable domain (outside the CDR3, taken from reference TRBV15 and TRBJ1-4): DAMVIQNPRYQVTQFGKPVTLSCSQTLNHNVMYWYQQKSSQAPKLLFHYYDKDFNNEADTPDNFQSRRPNTSFCFLDIRSPGLGDTAMYLCATSTAGATNEKLFFGSGTQLSVL.

The rearrangement joins TRBV5-1 to TRBJ1-3; 8 bases are a match to TRBD1. Germline CDR1 reads SGHRS; CDR2 reads YFSETQ. The J segment lost 4 bases and the V segment lost 0 bases, leaving 9 bases of the junction unmatched. This CDR3 spans 17 amino acids. CDR3 DNA sequence: TGCGCCAGCAGCTTGGCCCCGACAGGGGAGGCCGGAAACACCATATATTTT. Its translation is CASSLAPTGEAGNTIYF.

This rearrangement joins TRBV28 to TRBJ2-4; the match to TRBD1 covers 7 bases. This CDR3 spans 13 amino acids. The germline CDR1 and CDR2 sequences are MDHEN and SYDVKM. Trimming removed 7 bases from V and 3 bases from J; junction bases left unmatched: 3. The CDR3 sequence is CASTGGYKNIQYF. The CDR3 DNA reads as TGTGCCAGCACAGGGGGTTACAAAAACATTCAGTACTTC.

The chain has TRBV6-4 and TRBJ2-1; D possibly corresponds to TRBD2 (6 bases). CDR1 and CDR2 from the germline V gene are MRHNA and SNTAGT. The CDR3 loop spans 13 amino acids. Trimming removed 8 bases from V and 5 bases from J, with 13 bases in between. CDR3 sequence: CASARERDNEQFF. In nucleotides, the CDR3 is TGTGCCAGCGCCCGGGAGAGGGACAATGAGCAGTTCTTC.

V and J are TRBV10-1 and TRBJ2-1; the match to TRBD2 covers 8 bases. With 3 bases clipped from V and 11 bases from J, the junction kept 6 bases outside the gene matches. The germline V gene encodes CDR1 WNHNN and CDR2 SYGVQD (reference sequence). The CDR3 runs to 13 residues. The DNA of the CDR3 is TGCGCCAGCAGTGAAAGTGGTAGCGGGAAGCAGTTCTTC. Amino acid sequence: CASSESGSGKQFF.

The chain uses TRBV6-6 and TRBJ2-7; TRBD1 matches 11 bases. This CDR3 has 15 residues. Germline values: CDR1 MNHNY, CDR2 SVGAGI (reference sequence). J was trimmed by 2 bases and V by 5 bases; bases with no gene match: 5. This CDR3 reads CASSQPGQGAYEQYF. CDR3 DNA: TGTGCCAGCAGTCAACCGGGACAGGGGGCCTACGAGCAGTACTTC.

This clone was observed once. The V and J genes are TRBV6-6 and TRBJ1-1; TRBD1 matches 7 bases. This CDR3 is built from 14 residues. The ends lost 7 bases at V and 0 bases at J; junction bases unmatched: 5. Germline V lookup: CDR1 MNHNY, CDR2 SVGAGI (reference sequence). CDR3 nucleotide sequence: TGTGCCAGCACCCGGGACAGCATGAACACTGAAGCTTTCTTT. As protein: CASTRDSMNTEAFF.

The sample holds one count of this clone. The CDR3 coding sequence is TGTGCCAGCAGTTTTCGCGGCGGGAGATCCTACGAGCAGTACTTC. Residues: CASSFRGGRSYEQYF. V gene TRBV28 combines with J gene TRBJ2-7; TRBD2 matches 7 bases. J was trimmed by 1 base and V by 3 bases; bases with no gene match: 6. The germline V gene has CDR1 MDHEN and CDR2 SYDVKM. CDR3 length equals 15 residues.

CDR3 sequence reads: CATSTGTSGFDEQFF. For the CDR3, the DNA is TGTGCCACCAGCACCGGGACTAGCGGATTCGATGAGCAGTTCTTC. This chain links TRBV15 with TRBJ2-1; 11 bases match TRBD2. The CDR3 covers 15 residues. V was clipped by 4 bases and J by 8 bases; unmatched bases: 7. The germline CDR1 and CDR2 sequences are LNHNV and YYDKDF (reference sequence).

The chain carries TRBV4-1 and TRBJ1-2, with a possible D match to TRBD1 (6 bases). The CDR3 is 17 residues long. Germline assignment: CDR1 MGHRA and CDR2 YSYEKL. With 1 base removed from V and 1 base from J, the gap between germline ends came to 16 bases. CDR3 bases: TGCGCCAGCAGCCAAGGGTCTAGGGCAGGGGATAACTATGGCTACACCTTC. Translation: CASSQGSRAGDNYGYTF.

This clone was observed a few times. J is TRBJ1-2 and V is TRBV5-6; 9 bases fit TRBD1. The trim removed 1 base at V and 4 bases at J, leaving 5 bases unmatched. The CDR3 covers 15 residues. The germline gives CDR1 SGHDT, CDR2 YYEEEE. The DNA for the CDR3 is TGTGCCAGCAGCTTGATCGGACAGGGGCGCTATGGCTACACCTTC. This encodes CASSLIGQGRYGYTF.

CDR3 loop: CASSPWGGSEKLFF. The CDR3 DNA follows: TGTGCCAGCAGCCCCTGGGGGGGAAGTGAAAAACTGTTTTTT. The chain joins TRBV7-9 to TRBJ1-4, with D possibly TRBD1 on 5 matching bases. V was shortened by 5 bases and J by 7 bases, with 14 bases between the two germline ends. Per germline, CDR1 SEHNR and CDR2 FQNEAQ (reference sequence). This CDR3 is 14 amino acids long.

J is TRBJ1-5 and V is TRBV30; TRBD1 matches at 8 bases. From germline, CDR1 is GTSNPN and CDR2 SVGIG (reference sequence). With V trimmed by 1 base and J by 4 bases, 15 bases remained unmatched. The CDR3 length is 18 residues. The CDR3 sequence is CAWSALHSRDRSNQPQHF. In DNA form, the CDR3 reads TGTGCCTGGAGTGCACTCCATTCCCGGGACAGGAGTAATCAGCCCCAGCATTTT.

This chain links TRBV15 with TRBJ1-5, with a tentative D call TRBD1 (5 bases). The ends were cut back, 1 base at V and 6 bases at J, with 13 bases in the middle. The CDR3 is 15 residues long. Germline CDR1 is LNHNV and CDR2 is YYDKDF (reference sequence). The CDR3: CATSRAGDGGQPQHF. CDR3 nucleotides: TGTGCCACCAGCAGAGCCGGGGACGGGGGTCAGCCCCAGCATTTT.

This rearrangement joins TRBV5-6 to TRBJ1-2; weak D call: TRBD1 (6 bases). Germline CDR1 is SGHDT and CDR2 is YYEEEE. The CDR3 covers 14 residues. The V gene lost 3 bases and the J gene lost 2 bases, with 11 bases spanning the gap. The CDR3 sequence is CASSSTTGNYGYTF. In DNA, the CDR3 is TGTGCCAGCAGCTCGACGACAGGCAACTATGGCTACACCTTC.

The chain combines TRBV27 with TRBJ2-1, with a weak D call TRBD1 (5 bases). Trimming took 1 base from V and 9 from J, leaving 19 bases between them. CDR3 size: 16 residues. Germline V gene lookup returns CDR1 MNHEY and CDR2 SMNVEV (reference sequence). The DNA of the CDR3 is TGTGCCAGCAGTTTATTGGGGCGACGGTCGAGTAGTGAGCAGTTCTTC. Amino acid sequence: CASSLLGRRSSSEQFF.

The CDR3 DNA reads TGCGCCAGCAGTGCCGGGGACAGGAGCCAAGAGACCCAGTACTTC. It codes for CASSAGDRSQETQYF. V and J are TRBV10-1 and TRBJ2-5, with TRBD1 matching over 8 bases. Germline-derived CDR1 and CDR2 are WNHNN and SYGVQD (reference sequence). The CDR3 loop spans 15 amino acids. V trimming: 4 bases; J trimming: 1 base; junction bases outside the gene matches: 5.

This clone was seen just once. CDR3 amino acids: CASSSPDRTNSYEQYF. The CDR3 bases are TGTGCCAGCAGCTCCCCGGACAGGACCAACTCCTACGAGCAGTACTTC. The V gene is TRBV7-9, the J gene TRBJ2-7, with TRBD1 identical over 7 bases. From germline, CDR1 is SEHNR and CDR2 FQNEAQ (reference sequence). With V trimmed by 4 bases and J by 0 bases, 9 bases remained unmatched. The CDR3 covers 16 residues.

The chain employs TRBV10-3 and TRBJ2-7; 7 bases are shared with TRBD2. After removal of 4 bases from V and 2 bases from J, the junction contained 11 bases not matched to a gene. The CDR3 contains 16 residues. Germline CDR1 and CDR2: ENHRY and SYGVKD. Here the CDR3 DNA reads TGTGCCATCAGTGGGGTTTTCGGAGCGGGGACCTACGAGCAGTACTTC. This translates into CAISGVFGAGTYEQYF.

The rearrangement uses TRBV10-3 and TRBJ2-5, with D unclear. Germline assignment: CDR1 ENHRY and CDR2 SYGVKD. The CDR3 consists of 14 residues. V lost 3 bases to trimming and J lost 5 bases, with 13 bases between them. CDR3 loop: CAISDSGGPETQYF. DNA for the CDR3: TGTGCCATCAGTGATTCAGGTGGGCCGGAGACCCAGTACTTC.

This clone has only one observation. The genes are TRBV5-6 and TRBJ2-7; 7 bases are shared with TRBD1. Germline loops: CDR1 SGHDT, CDR2 YYEEEE. The CDR3 runs 14 residues. Trimming removed 3 bases from V and 5 bases from J; junction bases left unmatched: 8. The CDR3 reads CASSSKQGWDEQYF. The CDR3 region has the DNA TGTGCCAGCAGCTCGAAACAGGGGTGGGACGAGCAGTACTTC. The full variable domain, with the rest looked up from reference TRBV5-6 and TRBJ2-7, is DAGVTQSPTHLIKTRGQQVTLRCSPKSGHDTVSWYQQALGQGPQFIFQYYEEEERQRGNFPDRFSGHQFPNYSSELNVNALLLGDSALYLCASSSKQGWDEQYFGPGTRLTVT.

The table lists this clone with a count of one. Other nucleotide sequences in the sample specify the same CDR3. The V and J genes are TRBV10-3 and TRBJ1-1, with D tentatively TRBD1 (6 bases). The V and J ends lost 6 bases and 1 base respectively, with 6 bases between them. CDR1 is ENHRY and CDR2 is SYGVKD in the germline V gene. CDR3 length equals 12 residues. In DNA, the CDR3 is TGTGCCATCAGACAGGGGAACACTGAAGCTTTCTTT. Its protein is CAIRQGNTEAFF.

Only one count was recorded for this clone. The chain combines TRBV6-5 with TRBJ1-1, with 9 bases lining up with TRBD1. V gave up 6 bases and J gave up 4 bases; unmatched junction bases: 6. The CDR3 spans 14 residues. Per the germline V gene, CDR1 is MNHEY and CDR2 is SVGAGI. The CDR3 loop is CASSRGQGGTEAFF. As DNA, the CDR3 is TGTGCCAGCAGCCGGGGACAGGGAGGCACTGAAGCTTTCTTT.

This rearrangement joins TRBV29-1 to TRBJ2-7; 10 bases map to TRBD1. Germline trimming cut 6 bases from V and 3 bases from J; bases unmatched to any gene: 5. The CDR3 runs to 13 residues. Germline V gene data show CDR1 as SQVTM and CDR2 as ANQGSEA. The chain's CDR3 is CSVLGTGDYEQYF. CDR3 DNA sequence: TGCAGCGTCTTAGGGACAGGGGACTACGAGCAGTACTTC.